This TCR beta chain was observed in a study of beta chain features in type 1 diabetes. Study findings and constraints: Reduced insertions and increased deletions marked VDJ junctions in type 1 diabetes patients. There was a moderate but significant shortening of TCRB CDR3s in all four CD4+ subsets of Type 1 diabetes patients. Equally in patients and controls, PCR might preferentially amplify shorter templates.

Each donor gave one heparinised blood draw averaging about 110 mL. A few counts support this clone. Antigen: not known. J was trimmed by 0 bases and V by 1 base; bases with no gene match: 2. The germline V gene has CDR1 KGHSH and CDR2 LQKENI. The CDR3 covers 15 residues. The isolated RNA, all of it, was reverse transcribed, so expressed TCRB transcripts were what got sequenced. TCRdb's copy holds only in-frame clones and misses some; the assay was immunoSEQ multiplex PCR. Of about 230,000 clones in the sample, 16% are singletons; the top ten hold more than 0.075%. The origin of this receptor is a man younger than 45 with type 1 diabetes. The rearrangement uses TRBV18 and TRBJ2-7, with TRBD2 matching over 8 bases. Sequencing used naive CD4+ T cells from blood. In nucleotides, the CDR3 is TGTGCCAGCTCACCACTAGCGGGGAACTCCTACGAGCAGTACTTC. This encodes CASSPLAGNSYEQYF.